This TCR beta chain comes out of a study of T cells in Graves' hyperthyroidism and ophthalmopathy. Amplification of TCR beta CDR3 regions was performed using RNA transcripts as template. Using the HTBI primer set, a first-round RT-PCR was run on the TCR CDR3. MiXCR was run by TCRdb on the multiplex PCR reads, yielding one entry per CDR3 protein. The table records hundreds of thousands of distinct CDR3 sequences, 14% to 15% of them present only once. This clonotype was detected ten times or more. The junction had 7 bases not matched to a gene; V was cut back by 3 bases and J by 10 bases. The germline CDR1 and CDR2 sequences are SGHDT and YYEEEE. The CDR3 is 14 residues long.

The sequence was obtained from a man aged 18 to 30 with Graves' ophthalmopathy. Sequenced material: blood. This sequence joins TRBV5-6 and TRBJ1-6; the match to TRBD1 covers 7 bases. The CDR3 DNA sequence: TGTGCCAGCAGCTCGGGGACAGTATACTCACCCCTCCACTTT. This translates into CASSSGTVYSPLHF.